This T cell receptor (beta chain) emerged from a study of blood T cell repertoires in COVID-19. Clones were sequenced by immunoSEQ multiplex PCR, and TCRdb holds only the in-frame ones, with some missing. The table shows about 220,000 clones, with around 85% occurring only once. Germline lookup yields CDR1 MGHRA and CDR2 YSYEKL. There are 15 residues in the CDR3. The V end was cut by 0 bases, the J end by 2 bases, with 11 bases between. Everyone who took part was about 18 to 89 years old, and they came from fewer than 25 US areas. The sequence was collected from a middle-aged woman with acute COVID-19. The rearrangement links TRBV4-1 to TRBJ2-7; D remains unclear. What was sequenced was PBMCs or T cells enriched from blood (not recorded which). The CDR3 loop is CASSQDGSSTYEQYF. Written as DNA, the CDR3 is TGCGCCAGCAGCCAAGATGGCAGTTCAACCTACGAGCAGTACTTC.